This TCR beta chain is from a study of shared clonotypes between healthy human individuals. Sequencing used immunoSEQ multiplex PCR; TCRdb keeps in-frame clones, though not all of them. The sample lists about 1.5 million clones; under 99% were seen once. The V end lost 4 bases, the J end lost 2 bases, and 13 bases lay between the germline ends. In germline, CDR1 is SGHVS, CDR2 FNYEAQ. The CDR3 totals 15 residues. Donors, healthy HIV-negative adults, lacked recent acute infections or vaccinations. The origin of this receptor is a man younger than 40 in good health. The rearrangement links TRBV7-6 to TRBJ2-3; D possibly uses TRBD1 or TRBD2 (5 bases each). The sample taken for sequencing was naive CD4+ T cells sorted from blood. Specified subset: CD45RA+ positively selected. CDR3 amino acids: CASSSGLRVTDTQYF. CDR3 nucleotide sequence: TGTGCCAGCAGCTCGGGGCTTAGAGTCACAGATACGCAGTATTTT.